Given below is one TCR beta chain in context. This receptor's antigen is unknown. No quality values exist for individual bases; no much larger clone is one base distant. The source of the sample is a study of tumor-infiltrating lymphocytes in localized non-small cell lung cancer (dated by TCRdb to about 2021). Regarding the research as a whole: The cohort covered several histologies, both smokers and never-smokers, and patients whose samples were collected after neoadjuvant chemotherapy. A total of about 59 patients were part of the paired comparison of immunoSEQ T-cell fraction between tumor and uninvolved lung. In total, the ICON cohort was made up of about 150 surgical patients who had localized non-small cell lung cancer and whose tumors were resected. The same patients underwent several integrated assays, with TCR sequencing performed together with flow cytometry, multiplex immunofluorescence, RNA-seq, exome sequencing and proteomics. From each patient came resected tumor tissue plus uninvolved lung tissue from that same patient, and the uninvolved lung tissue was described as non-adjacent to the tumor.

The T-cell fraction in tumor and uninvolved lung tissue was obtained from TCR sequencing using the immunoSEQ assay. In the source study's methods: To analyze survival, patients were divided into a high T-cell fraction group (upper tertile) and a low T-cell fraction group (lower two tertiles), and the two groups were compared using a log-rank test. Paired tumor versus uninvolved lung differences in T-cell fraction were tested with a signed-rank test. The table comes from immuneACCESS by way of TCRdb, which keeps in-frame sequences with V and J called. Part of the clones is missing from these tables; in studies checked, under half for an unresolved V gene and the rest for unknown reasons. The V and J calls and clone size were taken over from that table, and D and trimming were inferred from the DNA. In this sample the table shows about 8,400 clones, 77% of which occur a single time. The ten largest account for 5.1% of the sample.

Enrollment in ICON was initiated in 2016, and the last patient was enrolled in 2018. Fresh tumor and matched uninvolved tissue for in-depth immune analyses, including TCR sequencing, were collected from a subcohort of around 73 patients. DNA isolated from bulk tissue, without cell sorting, was used for TCR sequencing. From the germline V gene, CDR1 is SNHLY and CDR2 is FYNNEI. The CDR3 runs 12 residues from the cysteine to the phenylalanine. The only DNA kept is the CDR3, 36 bases in frame from the first base. V and J are truncated by 2 bases and 7 bases respectively, leaving an intervening sequence of 6 bases. Results and caveats for the whole study, not just this receptor: Different pieces of the same tissue were used for different assays, so technical variation could not be separated from intratumor heterogeneity. Since assay coverage differed from patient to patient depending on how much tissue was available, TCR sequencing was done for only a subset of the cohort. Tumor T-cell fraction from TCR sequencing was not associated with recurrence-free survival (p = 0.61). TCR-derived T-cell fraction did not differ between the flow cytometry-defined immunotypes IM1 (good prognosis) and IM2 (poor prognosis). Higher T cell infiltration in tumors than in uninvolved lung tissue was supported by TCRbeta sequencing, consistent with immunofluorescence CD3 counts.

The chain uses TRBV2 and TRBJ2-1; no confident D gene assignment can be made. This clonotype originated in a human donor with non-small cell lung cancer. Specimen: lung tumor tissue. The CDR3 protein sequence reads: CASSESVNEQFF. The bases read TGTGCCAGCAGTGAATCGGTGAATGAGCAGTTCTTC.